The source of this T cell receptor beta chain is a study of T cell changes during pregnancy in multiple sclerosis. TCRdb's copy holds only in-frame clones and misses some; the assay was immunoSEQ multiplex PCR. In the table there are approximately 23,000 clones, 91% of which are singletons. This CDR3 comprises 14 residues. V shed 2 bases, J shed 8 bases, and the junction held 7 bases outside the gene matches. Per the germline V gene, CDR1 is WNHNN and CDR2 is SYGVQD (reference sequence). This specimen was CD4+ T cells from peripheral blood mononuclear cells, taken in the third trimester of pregnancy. The chain joins TRBV10-1 to TRBJ2-7; 9 positions match TRBD1. The TCR was taken from a female donor in good health, enrolled as a control in a pregnancy study. This CDR3 is CASSETSTGGKQYF. CDR3 nucleotides: TGCGCCAGCAGTGAGACCTCGACAGGGGGGAAGCAGTACTTC.